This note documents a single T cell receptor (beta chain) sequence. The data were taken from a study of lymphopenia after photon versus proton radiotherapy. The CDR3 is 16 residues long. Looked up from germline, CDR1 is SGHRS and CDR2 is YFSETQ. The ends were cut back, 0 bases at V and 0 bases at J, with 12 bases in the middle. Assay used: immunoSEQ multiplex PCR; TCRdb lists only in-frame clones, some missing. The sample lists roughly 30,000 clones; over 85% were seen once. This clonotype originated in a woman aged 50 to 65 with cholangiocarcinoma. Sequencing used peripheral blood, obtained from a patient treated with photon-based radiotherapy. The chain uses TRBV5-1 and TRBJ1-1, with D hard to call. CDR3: CASSLDNPRLNTEAFF. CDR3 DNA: TGCGCCAGCAGCTTGGACAACCCCAGGCTGAACACTGAAGCTTTCTTT.